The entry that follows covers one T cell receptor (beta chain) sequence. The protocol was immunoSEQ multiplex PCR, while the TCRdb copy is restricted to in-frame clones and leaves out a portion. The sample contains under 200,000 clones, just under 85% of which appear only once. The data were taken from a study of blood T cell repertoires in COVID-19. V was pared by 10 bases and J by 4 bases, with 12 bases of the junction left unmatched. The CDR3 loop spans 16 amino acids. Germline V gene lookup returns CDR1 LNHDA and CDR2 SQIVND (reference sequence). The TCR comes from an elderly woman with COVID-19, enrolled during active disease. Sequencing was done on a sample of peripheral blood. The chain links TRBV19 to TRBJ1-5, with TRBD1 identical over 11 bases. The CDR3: CATSQGTGGGNQPQHF. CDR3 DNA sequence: TGTGCCACCTCACAGGGGACAGGGGGTGGGAATCAGCCCCAGCATTTT.